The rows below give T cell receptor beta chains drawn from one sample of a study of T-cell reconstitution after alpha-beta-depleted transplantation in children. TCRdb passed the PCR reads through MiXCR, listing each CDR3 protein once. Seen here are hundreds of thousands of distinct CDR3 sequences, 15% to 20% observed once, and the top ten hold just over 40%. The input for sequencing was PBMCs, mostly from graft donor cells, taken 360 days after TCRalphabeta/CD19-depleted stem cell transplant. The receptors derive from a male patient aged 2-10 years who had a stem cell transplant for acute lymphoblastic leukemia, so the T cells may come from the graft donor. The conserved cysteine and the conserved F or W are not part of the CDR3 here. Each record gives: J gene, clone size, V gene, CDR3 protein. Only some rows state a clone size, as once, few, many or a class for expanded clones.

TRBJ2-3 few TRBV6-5 ASSYNGGTDTQY
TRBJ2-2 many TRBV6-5 ASRPRQGGTGELF
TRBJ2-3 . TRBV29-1 SVPLTDTQY
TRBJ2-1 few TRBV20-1 SARAGERSYNEQF
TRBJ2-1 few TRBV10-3 AIRGLAGDNEQF
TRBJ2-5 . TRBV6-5 ASSYGPSMDGNQETQY
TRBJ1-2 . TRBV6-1 ASSEIGPDYGYT
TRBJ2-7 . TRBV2 ASIALVGRVSYEQY
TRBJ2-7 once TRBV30 AWSGGLAGLTAYEQY
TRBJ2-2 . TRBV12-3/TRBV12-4 ASSLALLAHANTGELF
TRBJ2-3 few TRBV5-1 ASSFGGSATDTQY
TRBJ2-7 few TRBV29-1 SAKTGPGYEQY
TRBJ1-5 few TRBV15 ATSRGSRLGNQPQH
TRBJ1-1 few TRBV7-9 ASSSRQAYTEAF
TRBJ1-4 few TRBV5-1 ASSLEGRVREKLF
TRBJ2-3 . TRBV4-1 ASSQRGSSADTQY
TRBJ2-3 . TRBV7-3 ASSFLGTGKGTDTQY
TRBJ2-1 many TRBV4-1 ASRAGGLGSYNEQF